Sequencing of this TCR beta chain was carried out in a study of OX40 agonist ivuxolimab in advanced cancers. Profiled with immunoSEQ multiplex PCR; TCRdb holds only in-frame clones, not every one. The sample lists over 50,000 clones, approximately 82% seen once, with roughly 0.47% in the top ten. Germline V gene data show CDR1 as SEHNR and CDR2 as FQNEAQ (reference sequence). Trimming stripped 4 bases from V and 5 bases from J, with 9 bases between. The CDR3 is 12 residues long. The sequence was obtained from an adult with an advanced solid tumor such as melanoma, head and neck, liver or kidney cancer. The chain employs TRBV7-9 and TRBJ2-7; the D gene could be TRBD1 or TRBD2 (5 bases each). Sequenced here: CD4+ or CD8+ T cells sorted from blood, sampled in a trial of the OX40 agonist ivuxolimab. CDR3 amino acids: CASSWDAHEQYF. The CDR3 DNA sequence: TGTGCCAGCAGCTGGGACGCCCACGAGCAGTACTTC.